These T cell receptor beta chains were read from a single sample in a study of lymphopenia after photon versus proton radiotherapy. This table comes from immunoSEQ multiplex PCR, and its TCRdb copy is limited to in-frame clones, with some not included. The table includes 160,000 or so clones, approximately 91% detected once. Here the sequenced sample was peripheral blood, taken from a patient treated with photon-based radiotherapy. The receptors were gathered from a man aged 45-60 years with gastric cancer. Each CDR3 is given with its conserved first and last residue. D genes are given only for firm matches. Clone size is not always given. Where it is, it says once, few, many or a class for expanded clones.

v_gene	d_gene	j_gene	abundance	CDR3nt	CDR3aa
TRBV5-1	.	TRBJ2-3	once	TGCGCCAGCAGCTTGGACCCTGGGACGGCAGATACGCAGTATTTT	CASSLDPGTADTQYF
TRBV28	TRBD2	TRBJ2-1	.	TGTGCCAGCAGTTTATCCATTGGACTAGCGGGTCCGTACAATGAGCAGTTCTTC	CASSLSIGLAGPYNEQFF
TRBV4-1	.	TRBJ2-7	.	TGCGCCAGCAGCCAAGGGGGGGTAGGCGTATCCTACGAGCAGTACTTC	CASSQGGVGVSYEQYF
TRBV11-2	TRBD1	TRBJ2-5	.	TGTGCCAGCAGCGCACAGGGGGCCCAAGAGACCCAGTACTTC	CASSAQGAQETQYF
TRBV6-6	TRBD2	TRBJ2-2	.	TGTGCCAGCAGTTATGGCCTAGCGGTATCAGGGGAGCTGTTTTTT	CASSYGLAVSGELFF
TRBV2	.	TRBJ2-2	.	TGTGCCAGCAGTGAACTCGGACGGATGAACACCGGGGAGCTGTTTTTT	CASSELGRMNTGELFF
TRBV9	TRBD2	TRBJ2-1	.	TGTGCCAGCAGCGGGCCCGGGACTAGCGGGAGGGTTGAGCAGTTCTTC	CASSGPGTSGRVEQFF
TRBV10-1	.	TRBJ2-2	many	TGCGCCAGCAGTGAGTCGAGAGGCAGCTTAACCGGGGAGCTGTTTTTT	CASSESRGSLTGELFF
TRBV7-2	.	TRBJ2-1	.	TGTGCCAGCAGCTTCGGCAATGAGCAGTTCTTC	CASSFGNEQFF
TRBV28	.	TRBJ2-2	once	TGTCCTCCTATGGAAAAAAGATGCGGAGAGGAGCTGTTTTTT	CPPMEKRCGEELFF
TRBV28	.	TRBJ1-4	.	TGTGCCAGCGGGTCAGGGTTCGGGACTAATGAAAAACTGTTTTTT	CASGSGFGTNEKLFF
TRBV5-1	.	TRBJ2-7	once	TGCGCCAGCAGCTTGGTGGGCGGACGGGAGACGTACGAGCAGTACTTC	CASSLVGGRETYEQYF
TRBV7-6	TRBD1	TRBJ2-7	once	TGTGCCAGCAGCCCCCGACAGGGGGAAAGGTACGAGCAGTACTTC	CASSPRQGERYEQYF
TRBV2	.	TRBJ1-1	.	TGTGCCAGCAGTGTCGGGAACACTGAAGCTTTCTTT	CASSVGNTEAFF
TRBV2	TRBD1	TRBJ2-7	once	TGTGCCAGCAGTGGTGGGACAGGCTACGAGCAGTACTTC	CASSGGTGYEQYF
TRBV7-9	.	TRBJ2-7	.	TGTGCCAGCAGCTTACTCGTTCCGGACGGAAGGTACGAGCAGTACTTC	CASSLLVPDGRYEQYF
TRBV4-2	.	TRBJ1-4	.	TGTGCCAGCAGCCGGCAGATGAGCGGGATGGCTAATGAAAAACTGTTTTTT	CASSRQMSGMANEKLFF
TRBV6-1	.	TRBJ1-2	.	TGTGCCAGCAGTGGGGCCGGTTCCGCTAACTATGGCTACACCTTC	CASSGAGSANYGYTF
TRBV6-1	.	TRBJ1-1	.	TGTGCCAGCGAAGGGGGGGCTGAAGCTTTCTTT	CASEGGAEAFF
TRBV7-2	.	TRBJ1-2	.	TGTGCCAGCAGCTTCGGCGCTAACTATGGCTACACCTTC	CASSFGANYGYTF
TRBV10-3	.	TRBJ2-7	.	TGTGCCATCAGTGAGGCCCAGGGCTACGAGCAGTACTTC	CAISEAQGYEQYF
TRBV7-2	.	TRBJ1-2	.	TGTGCCAGCAGCCAGGTCCCCTCGGGGAGCTACACCTTC	CASSQVPSGSYTF
TRBV6-5	TRBD1	TRBJ1-2	.	TGTGCCAGCAGTTACACAGGGGGCGCAGGGTATGGCTACACCTTC	CASSYTGGAGYGYTF
TRBV2	TRBD1	TRBJ2-5	.	TGTGCCAGCAATAAACAGGGGGGAGATGGGACCCAGTACTTC	CASNKQGGDGTQYF
TRBV28	TRBD1	TRBJ2-4	.	TGTGCCAGCACGGACAGGGGAACGGCCAAAAACATTCAGTACTTC	CASTDRGTAKNIQYF
TRBV9	TRBD2	TRBJ2-2	.	TGTGCCAGCAGCGCACTAGCGGGAGTAACCGGGGAGCTGTTTTTT	CASSALAGVTGELFF
TRBV5-4	TRBD2	TRBJ2-3	.	TGTGCCAGCAGCTTGAGCGGGAGAAGGACAGATACGCAGTATTTT	CASSLSGRRTDTQYF
TRBV11-2	.	TRBJ2-7	.	TGTGCCAGCAGCTCACAGGGAAGCTACGAGCAGTACTTC	CASSSQGSYEQYF
TRBV6-1	TRBD2	TRBJ2-7	.	TGTGCCAGCAGTGATGGGCGAGCGGGAGCCCCCTGGGGGTACTTC	CASSDGRAGAPWGYF
TRBV27	TRBD1	TRBJ1-5	.	TGTGCCAGCAGTGGGCCGACAGGGAGAGAGCCCCAGCATTTT	CASSGPTGREPQHF
TRBV7-9	.	TRBJ1-2	.	TGTGCCAGCAGCTTTCCCGGGTCTTCTAACTATGGCTACACCTTC	CASSFPGSSNYGYTF
TRBV5-1	.	TRBJ2-3	.	TGCGCCAGCAGCTTGGTAGGGCAGGGGCAAACAGATACGCAGTATTTT	CASSLVGQGQTDTQYF
TRBV5-1	.	TRBJ2-7	.	TGCGCCAGCAGCTTGGCGGGACAAGGCTCCTACGAGCAGTACTTC	CASSLAGQGSYEQYF
TRBV19	.	TRBJ2-5	.	TGTGCCAGTAGTCGGGGGGCCGGGGAGACCCAGTACTTC	CASSRGAGETQYF
TRBV19	.	TRBJ1-5	.	TGTGCCAGTAGTATAGAGCAGCGCAATCAGCCCCAGCATTTT	CASSIEQRNQPQHF
TRBV5-4	.	TRBJ2-5	.	TGTGCCAGCACCCGGGGCGGCAGGACGGCCGGACAAGAGACCCAGTACTTC	CASTRGGRTAGQETQYF
TRBV19	.	TRBJ2-3	.	TGTGCCACTCCACGGATGGGCGGGACCTGGGGCACAGATACGCAGTATTTT	CATPRMGGTWGTDTQYF
TRBV7-2	TRBD2	TRBJ2-4	.	TGTGCCAGCAGCTTAGAAGGGTTACTAGCGCCCCGAAACATTCAGTACTTC	CASSLEGLLAPRNIQYF
TRBV5-1	.	TRBJ2-1	.	TGCGCCAGCAGCTTAGATACCTCCTTTAATGAGCAGTTCTTC	CASSLDTSFNEQFF
TRBV28	TRBD1	TRBJ1-2	.	TGTGCCAGCAGTTTGTACAGGGGGAATGGCTACACCTTC	CASSLYRGNGYTF
TRBV2	.	TRBJ2-2	.	TGTGCCAGCAGTGCGGGAACCGCGAACACCGGGGAGCTGTTTTTT	CASSAGTANTGELFF
TRBV27	.	TRBJ1-2	.	TGTGCCACAAGGACCCCTAACTATGGCTACACCTTC	CATRTPNYGYTF